Listed below are T cell receptor beta chains from one sample, sequenced in a study of T cell changes during pregnancy in multiple sclerosis. Some clones are missing from TCRdb's copy, which holds only in-frame ones; the method was immunoSEQ multiplex PCR. The sample carries over 45,000 clones, just under 90% recorded once. The input for sequencing was CD4+ T cells from peripheral blood mononuclear cells, taken in the first trimester of pregnancy. These receptors all stem from a female donor with multiple sclerosis, enrolled in a pregnancy study. CDR3s include the opening cysteine and the closing phenylalanine or tryptophan. A D gene is named only where the DNA matches it firmly. Expanded clones are given a class, and other clones once, few, many or no size at all.

cdr3_length clone_size j_call v_call d_call cdr3_aa cdr3_nt
14 - TRBJ2-2 TRBV7-6 - CASSYITNTGELFF TGTGCCAGCAGCTATATTACGAACACCGGGGAGCTGTTTTTT
14 few TRBJ1-1 TRBV4-1 TRBD1 CASSQPTGGTEAFF TGCGCCAGCAGCCAGCCTACAGGGGGCACTGAAGCTTTCTTT
18 - TRBJ2-6 TRBV9 - CASSVGRVYSSGANVLTF TGTGCCAGCAGCGTCGGCAGGGTCTATAGCTCTGGGGCCAACGTCCTGACTTTC
15 - TRBJ1-2 TRBV4-1 - CASSQEMAKNYGYTF TGCGCCAGCAGCCAAGAGATGGCCAAGAACTATGGCTACACCTTC
17 - TRBJ2-1 TRBV19 - CASSIDRTVVYYNEQFF TGTGCCAGTAGTATAGACCGGACAGTCGTTTACTACAATGAGCAGTTCTTC
13 - TRBJ1-2 TRBV27 - CASRPDGIYGYTF TGTGCCAGCCGACCGGACGGGATCTATGGCTACACCTTC
16 - TRBJ2-6 TRBV6-1 - CASSEDTKDWANVLTF TGTGCCAGCAGTGAAGATACGAAGGACTGGGCCAACGTCCTGACTTTC
15 - TRBJ1-2 TRBV18 TRBD1 CASSPGTGGDYGYTF TGTGCCAGCTCACCCGGGACAGGGGGCGACTATGGCTACACCTTC
14 - TRBJ2-7 TRBV7-9 TRBD1 CASSLQGASNEQYF TGTGCCAGCAGCTTACAGGGGGCCTCCAACGAGCAGTACTTC
14 - TRBJ2-7 TRBV5-1 - CASSLVSGTYEQYF TGCGCCAGCAGCTTGGTTAGCGGAACCTACGAGCAGTACTTC
15 - TRBJ2-1 TRBV30 TRBD1 CAWSVGDRSHNEQFF TGTGCCTGGAGTGTAGGGGACAGGTCCCACAATGAGCAGTTCTTC
14 - TRBJ2-7 TRBV28 TRBD1 CASSSYRGKDEQYF TGTGCCAGCAGTTCATACAGGGGTAAGGACGAGCAGTACTTC
17 - TRBJ2-3 TRBV7-6 TRBD1 CASSLGTGAKGSDTQYF TGTGCCAGCAGCTTAGGGACAGGGGCCAAGGGCTCAGATACGCAGTATTTT
15 - TRBJ1-5 TRBV4-1 - CASSQWIRHNQPQHF TGCGCCAGCAGCCAATGGATCAGGCACAATCAGCCCCAGCATTTT
13 - TRBJ1-1 TRBV7-9 - CARGGRAFDEAFF TGTGCCAGGGGGGGGCGCGCCTTCGATGAAGCTTTCTTT
16 - TRBJ2-2 TRBV7-3 TRBD2 CASSKNSGRLSGELFF TGTGCCAGCAGCAAAAATAGCGGGAGGTTATCCGGGGAGCTGTTTTTT
16 - TRBJ1-3 TRBV2 TRBD1 CASSQDRGGPGNTIYF TGTGCCAGCAGCCAAGACAGGGGAGGGCCTGGAAACACCATATATTTT
16 - TRBJ1-2 TRBV10-3 - CAISGGAQRSNYGYTF TGTGCCATCAGTGGTGGAGCACAGCGGAGCAACTATGGCTACACCTTC
11 - TRBJ1-1 TRBV5-4 - CASSKQDEAFF TGTGCCAGCAGCAAACAGGATGAAGCTTTCTTT
14 - TRBJ1-5 TRBV7-2 - CASSLGRSIQPQHF TGTGCCAGCAGCTTAGGGCGGTCCATCCAGCCCCAGCATTTT
12 - TRBJ2-7 TRBV5-6 - CASSIRGHEQYF TGTGCCAGCAGCATAAGGGGTCACGAGCAGTACTTC
14 once TRBJ2-7 TRBV28 - CASSLIRSQGEQYF TGTGCCAGCAGTTTAATCAGGAGCCAGGGAGAGCAGTACTTC
14 - TRBJ2-3 TRBV6-6 TRBD1 CATRTGGGTDTQYF TGTGCCACTCGGACAGGGGGCGGTACAGATACGCAGTATTTT
11 once TRBJ2-7 TRBV30 - CAWSVQGEQYF TGTGCCTGGAGTGTACAGGGCGAGCAGTACTTC
16 - TRBJ1-2 TRBV6-4 - CASSPNPAGGLYGYTF TGTGCCAGCAGCCCCAACCCCGCGGGGGGGCTATATGGCTACACCTTC
15 - TRBJ2-7 TRBV11-3 TRBD2 CASSLGLAGAEEQYF TGTGCCAGCAGTCTAGGACTAGCGGGAGCGGAAGAGCAGTACTTC
16 - TRBJ2-3 TRBV27 TRBD2 CASSLIWAGGLDTQYF TGTGCCAGCAGTTTGATATGGGCGGGAGGCTTAGATACGCAGTATTTT
15 - TRBJ2-1 TRBV7-8 TRBD2 CASSLLWLAGYEQFF TGTGCCAGCAGCTTACTTTGGCTAGCGGGGTATGAGCAGTTCTTC
14 - TRBJ2-5 TRBV5-1 - CASSLAQNQETQYF TGCGCCAGCAGCTTGGCTCAGAACCAAGAGACCCAGTACTTC
15 - TRBJ2-2 TRBV10-3 TRBD1 CAIRRQGAVGGELFF TGTGCCATCAGACGGCAGGGGGCGGTCGGCGGGGAGCTGTTTTTT
16 - TRBJ2-2 TRBV7-3 - CASSAWDKKNTGELFF TGTGCCAGCAGCGCCTGGGACAAAAAAAACACCGGGGAGCTGTTTTTT
15 - TRBJ2-1 TRBV7-9 TRBD2 CASSPSGGAFNEQFF TGTGCCAGCAGCCCTAGCGGGGGGGCCTTCAATGAGCAGTTCTTC
14 - TRBJ1-1 TRBV5-1 - CASSVTVGGPEAFF TGCGCCAGCAGCGTGACAGTTGGTGGCCCTGAAGCTTTCTTT
13 many TRBJ1-2 TRBV6-5 - CASSENRVLGYTF TGTGCCAGCAGTGAGAACAGGGTTTTGGGCTACACCTTC
11 - TRBJ2-5 TRBV30 - CAWSVGESQYF TGTGCCTGGAGTGTAGGAGAGAGCCAGTACTTC
19 - TRBJ2-2 TRBV5-1 TRBD2 CASSLAVSGGAVNTGELFF TGCGCCAGCAGCTTGGCGGTCAGCGGGGGGGCCGTGAACACCGGGGAGCTGTTTTTT
17 few TRBJ2-1 TRBV29-1 TRBD2 CSVKRAIAGGSYNEQFF TGCAGCGTTAAAAGGGCGATAGCGGGGGGGTCCTACAATGAGCAGTTCTTC